One sample yielded the 23 T cell receptor beta chains listed below, sequenced in a study of cytomegalovirus exposure and HLA in healthy donors. Use of 60 Vbeta and 13 Jbeta primers characterized the PCR. Method: immunoSEQ multiplex PCR; TCRdb's copy keeps in-frame clones and lacks some. Found here are about 140,000 clones, roughly 85% of them singletons; the top ten hold 1.5% to 2%. Sequencing was carried out using PBMCs. These receptors were obtained from a woman younger than 45 in good health and CMV-seronegative.

This clone has just one count. This chain joins TRBV25-1 and TRBJ1-4, with D possibly matching TRBD1 (5 bases). V was shortened by 3 bases and J by 3 bases, with 11 bases between the two germline ends. CDR3 length: 15 amino acids. Looked up from germline, CDR1 is MGHDK and CDR2 is SYGVNS. The DNA of the CDR3 is TGTGCCAGCAGTGATCAGGGTCGAGCTAATGAAAAACTGTTTTTT. This encodes CASSDQGRANEKLFF.

This clone was counted only a few times. This CDR3 is also generated by other DNA sequences in the sample. This chain joins TRBV5-1 and TRBJ2-7; D perhaps matches TRBD1 (5 bases). The CDR3 runs 14 residues. V gave up 4 bases and J gave up 0 bases, with 11 bases separating them. Germline values: CDR1 SGHRS, CDR2 YFSETQ. The DNA of the CDR3 is TGCGCCAGCAGCCCACAGGTATCCTCCTACGAGCAGTACTTC. Translating it yields CASSPQVSSYEQYF.

V usage is TRBV7-8 and J usage is TRBJ1-5; D is uncertain. V gave up 1 base and J gave up 0 bases, with 4 bases separating them. The CDR3 is made up of 14 amino acids. Germline V CDR1 and CDR2: SGHVS, FQNEAQ. The DNA of the CDR3 is TGTGCCAGCAGCTTAGGCGATAGCAATCAGCCCCAGCATTTT. This translates into CASSLGDSNQPQHF. Full variable domain (missing parts from reference TRBV7-8 and TRBJ1-5): GAGVSQSPRYKVAKRGQDVALRCDPISGHVSLFWYQQALGQGPEFLTYFQNEAQLDKSGLPSDRFFAERPEGSVSTLKIQRTQQEDSAVYLCASSLGDSNQPQHFGDGTRLSIL.

V and J are TRBV9 and TRBJ1-6; tentative D call: TRBD1 (6 bases). V was pared by 3 bases and J by 6 bases, with 16 bases between. Germline values: CDR1 SGDLS, CDR2 YYNGEE. This CDR3 contains 16 residues. The CDR3 loop is CASSDGQQILNSPLHF. The DNA of the CDR3 is TGTGCCAGCAGCGATGGACAGCAGATACTTAATTCACCCCTCCACTTT.

The chain joins TRBV9 to TRBJ2-1; 10 nucleotides match TRBD1. The CDR3 runs to 16 residues. Trimming took 2 bases from V and 4 from J; bases not matched to a gene: 6. CDR1 is SGDLS and CDR2 is YYNGEE in the germline V gene. CDR3 DNA: TGTGCCAGCAGCGTCGCCGGGACAGGGGTGTACAATGAGCAGTTCTTC. Translation: CASSVAGTGVYNEQFF.

The chain employs TRBV28 and TRBJ1-2, with no clear D. Germline V CDR1 and CDR2: MDHEN, SYDVKM. CDR3 length: 14 residues. Trimming cost V 3 bases and J 3 bases, with 11 bases left between them. The CDR3 DNA reads as TGTGCCAGCAGTTTGTTACCGGAGGACTATGGCTACACCTTC. Translated: CASSLLPEDYGYTF.

CDR3 protein: CASSPERYGYTF. The CDR3 nucleotides read TGTGCCAGCAGCCCCGAGCGCTATGGCTACACCTTC. This rearrangement joins TRBV6-5 to TRBJ1-2; D is unclear. The CDR3 runs 12 residues. Trimming stripped 6 bases from V and 4 bases from J, with 9 bases between. The germline gives CDR1 MNHEY, CDR2 SVGAGI.

This chain uses TRBV30 with TRBJ1-1; D is unresolved. The germline V and J ends were trimmed by 4 bases and 0 bases, with 12 bases remaining between them. Germline CDR1 reads GTSNPN; CDR2 reads SVGIG (reference sequence). The CDR3 loop spans 14 amino acids. The DNA of the CDR3 is TGTGCCTGGACCCGAGCCGCTCTGAACACTGAAGCTTTCTTT. Translated, it gives CAWTRAALNTEAFF.

On this clone itself: Its ends do not fully match the called genes, so a read error is possible. This same CDR3 is encoded by further DNA sequences in the sample. The chain links TRBV6-1 to TRBJ1-5; TRBD1 matches at 8 bases. The CDR3 runs 13 residues. CDR1 is MNHNS, CDR2 SASEGT, per germline. DNA of the CDR3: TGTGCCAGCCAGGACAGGGATAATCAACCCCAGCATTTT. Translated: CASQDRDNQPQHF.

The genes are TRBV9 and TRBJ1-1; TRBD1 might be the D (5 bases). The V gene's germline CDR1 is SGDLS and CDR2 YYNGEE. The CDR3 consists of 13 residues. Trimming took off 0 bases at V and 5 bases at J, with 8 bases between the two ends. CDR3 protein: CASSVGQGTEAFF. In DNA form, the CDR3 reads TGTGCCAGCAGCGTAGGCCAGGGTACTGAAGCTTTCTTT.

This chain uses TRBV10-1 with TRBJ2-1; 9 bases are shared with TRBD2. The CDR3 is made up of 16 amino acids. The V segment lost 3 bases and the J segment 5 bases; nucleotides outside the gene matches: 8. Germline loops: CDR1 WNHNN, CDR2 SYGVQD (reference sequence). CDR3 bases: TGCGCCAGCAGTGATGCGGGGGGGCCAGCCGACAATGAGCAGTTCTTC. Its protein product is CASSDAGGPADNEQFF.

This chain links TRBV6-6 with TRBJ2-1; maybe TRBD1 (7 bases). Germline V CDR1 and CDR2: MNHNY, SVGAGI (reference sequence). The CDR3 is 15 residues long. V was shortened by 5 bases and J by 4 bases, with 15 bases between the two germline ends. The CDR3 DNA reads as TGTGCCAGCAGTCGCACAGGGGACTCGTACAATGAGCAGTTCTTC. Translated: CASSRTGDSYNEQFF.

This clone turned up a few times. The chain couples TRBV7-3 to TRBJ1-2; D is uncertain. This CDR3 region has 12 residues. V lost 4 bases and J 7 bases, leaving 10 bases between the germline ends. Germline CDR1 is SGHTA and CDR2 is FQGTGA. DNA of the CDR3: TGTGCCAGCAGCTCCACAGCTGGTGGCTACACCTTC. Its protein product is CASSSTAGGYTF.

This chain joins TRBV27 and TRBJ2-2; the match to TRBD2 covers 10 bases. After removal of 4 bases from V and 3 bases from J, the junction contained 5 bases not matched to a gene. Germline V gives CDR1 MNHEY, CDR2 SMNVEV (reference sequence). The CDR3 runs to 16 residues. CDR3 sequence: CASSSGLADYTGELFF. The DNA of the CDR3 is TGTGCCAGCAGTTCCGGACTAGCGGATTACACCGGGGAGCTGTTTTTT.

The gene calls are TRBV4-1 and TRBJ1-1; TRBD1 might be the D (6 bases). Germline V CDR1 and CDR2: MGHRA, YSYEKL. This CDR3 has 15 residues. Trimming removed 1 base at V and 5 bases at J, with 14 bases between. This CDR3 reads CASSQVLGAGTEAFF. The CDR3 coding sequence is TGCGCCAGCAGCCAAGTTCTGGGGGCAGGTACTGAAGCTTTCTTT.

V and J are TRBV5-1 and TRBJ2-7; 7 positions agree with TRBD2. The CDR3 sequence is 14 residues long. The V gene's germline CDR1 is SGHRS and CDR2 YFSETQ. V gave up 1 base and J gave up 3 bases; unmatched junction bases: 4. The CDR3 DNA follows: TGCGCCAGCAGCTTGTGGGGGGGGGTCTACGAGCAGTACTTC. It encodes CASSLWGGVYEQYF.

The chain recombines TRBV23-1 with TRBJ1-4; D unclear. TRBV23-1 is an ORF; its function is uncertain. V lost 6 bases and J lost 3, with 17 bases in between. The CDR3 runs to 16 residues. Here the CDR3 DNA reads TGCGCCAGCAGCCGCAAGTTTGTAGTGTCTAATGAAAAACTGTTTTTT. It codes for CASSRKFVVSNEKLFF.

This chain links TRBV7-2 with TRBJ2-3; D gene ambiguous. The length of the CDR3 is 13 residues. Germline V gene lookup returns CDR1 SGHTA and CDR2 FQGNSA. V dropped 5 bases and J dropped 4 bases, with 10 bases sitting between them. The CDR3 sequence: CASSLSHSDTQYF. The CDR3 DNA reads TGTGCCAGCAGCCTCAGTCATTCAGATACGCAGTATTTT.

This chain links TRBV5-5 with TRBJ1-6, with TRBD1 as a possible D gene (6 bases). Trimming took off 0 bases at V and 0 bases at J, with 10 bases between the two ends. There are 17 residues in the CDR3. Germline V gene sequence: CDR1 SGHKS, CDR2 YYEKEE (reference sequence). The CDR3 reads CASSLGWTDSYNSPLHF. The DNA for the CDR3 is TGTGCCAGCAGCTTGGGGTGGACAGACTCCTATAATTCACCCCTCCACTTT.

The J gene is TRBJ1-2, the V gene TRBV4-3; TRBD1 agrees at 9 bases. V shed 1 base and J 9 bases; nucleotides not matched to a gene: 12. This CDR3 comprises 16 residues. The germline V gene has CDR1 LGHNA and CDR2 YSLEER. The chain's CDR3 is CASSQARDGTGYSYTF. The CDR3 DNA follows: TGCGCCAGCAGCCAAGCCCGGGATGGGACAGGGTATAGCTACACCTTC.

The chain has TRBV9 and TRBJ1-2; TRBD1 might be the D (6 bases). Trimming left V 0 bases short and J 6 bases short, with 9 bases between. CDR1 SGDLS and CDR2 YYNGEE come from the germline V gene. The CDR3 is 13 amino acids. In nucleotides, the CDR3 is TGTGCCAGCAGCGTAGGACAGGCGAATGGCTACACCTTC. This translates into CASSVGQANGYTF.

V usage is TRBV28 and J usage is TRBJ1-4; 9 bases match TRBD1. Per the germline V gene, CDR1 is MDHEN and CDR2 is SYDVKM. The CDR3 is 15 amino acids. V trimming: 6 bases; J trimming: 7 bases; junction bases outside the gene matches: 9. Here the CDR3 reads CASSAGGTGFEKLFF. CDR3 DNA: TGTGCCAGCAGCGCCGGGGGGACAGGGTTTGAAAAACTGTTTTTT.

This chain links TRBV19 with TRBJ1-1, with D hard to call. Between the trimmed V and J ends, which lost 8 bases and 1 base, there was a span of 8 bases. Germline V CDR1 and CDR2: LNHDA, SQIVND (reference sequence). There are 12 residues in the CDR3. CDR3 coding DNA: TGTGCCAGTGGAAACAGGAACACTGAAGCTTTCTTT. This encodes CASGNRNTEAFF.